Listed below are T cell receptor beta chains from one sample, sequenced in a study of blood T cell repertoires in COVID-19. Measured with immunoSEQ multiplex PCR; TCRdb has only the in-frame clones, and not every one. The data contain around 100,000 clones, more than 75% of them singletons. Sequencing input: peripheral blood. These receptors all come from a human donor in a cohort sampled during active COVID-19. CDR3s include the opening cysteine and the closing phenylalanine or tryptophan. The D gene is left open where the match is weak. Size is omitted from some rows. Given values are once, few, many or a class for expanded clones.

J gene	D gene	clone size	V gene	CDR3 DNA	CDR3 protein
TRBJ2-5	TRBD2	NA	TRBV19	TGTGCCAGTAGTACCTTACTAGCGGGGCGGACAGGAGAGACCCAGTACTTC	CASSTLLAGRTGETQYF
TRBJ2-3	NA	NA	TRBV9	TGTGCCAGCAGCGTAGGGGGCGATGCACAGGGTACGCAGTATTTT	CASSVGGDAQGTQYF
TRBJ1-2	NA	NA	TRBV21-1	TGTGCCAGCAACCTCCGGGGACAGGGGTCGGGCCGGTACTATGGCTACACCTTC	CASNLRGQGSGRYYGYTF
TRBJ1-4	NA	NA	TRBV9	TGTGCCAGCAGCAGAACAGCCCACACAACTAATGAAAAACTGTTTTTT	CASSRTAHTTNEKLFF
TRBJ1-2	NA	NA	TRBV30	TGTGCCTGGAGTGTAACAGGGTTTATCTATGGCTACACCTTC	CAWSVTGFIYGYTF
TRBJ2-5	TRBD2	NA	TRBV5-4	TGTGCCAGCAGCTACACTAGCGGGGGGGCCGTTAGGCCCCAGTACTTC	CASSYTSGGAVRPQYF
TRBJ1-1	TRBD1	NA	TRBV9	TGTGCCAGCAGCGTACTTACAGGGGGCACTGAAGCTTTCTTT	CASSVLTGGTEAFF
TRBJ2-7	TRBD1	few	TRBV10-3	TGTGCCATGGGGACAGGGAAGGGGTACGAGCAGTACTTC	CAMGTGKGYEQYF
TRBJ2-7	TRBD1	NA	TRBV6-5	TGTGCCAGCAGTAAGAACGGACAGGGGGCTTACGAGCAGTACTTC	CASSKNGQGAYEQYF
TRBJ2-2	TRBD2	NA	TRBV27	TGTGCCAGCAGTCTAATTAGCGGGACCCCATTCGGAGAGCTGTTTTTT	CASSLISGTPFGELFF
TRBJ2-4	TRBD2	NA	TRBV27	TGTGCCAGCAAAAGCCTAGCGGACATTCTAGCCAAAAACATTCAGTACTTC	CASKSLADILAKNIQYF
TRBJ2-5	NA	NA	TRBV1	TGCACCAGCAGCCTCTTGGCGGGGGCACAAGAGACCCAGTACTTC	CTSSLLAGAQETQYF
TRBJ1-1	TRBD1	NA	TRBV30	TGTGCCTGGGGGACAGGGGGTAACACTGAAGCTTTCTTT	CAWGTGGNTEAFF
TRBJ2-1	TRBD2	NA	TRBV10-3	TGTGCCATCAGTGGAGCTAGCGGGGCCTACAATGAGCAGTTCTTC	CAISGASGAYNEQFF
TRBJ1-5	NA	NA	TRBV5-6	TGTGCCAGCAGCTCGCGGCACATCGCGCAGCCCCAGCATTTT	CASSSRHIAQPQHF
TRBJ2-3	NA	once	TRBV7-2	TGTGCCAGCAGCTTAGACGGGATCACCGGAGTAGATACGCAGTATTTT	CASSLDGITGVDTQYF
TRBJ2-1	TRBD2	NA	TRBV10-3	TGTGCCATCCCCCCCCTAGCGGGGTACAATGAGCAGTTCTTC	CAIPPLAGYNEQFF
TRBJ1-1	NA	NA	TRBV11-2	TGTGCCAGCAGCTTAAGCGGCCGTGTTGAAGCTTTCTTT	CASSLSGRVEAFF
TRBJ2-7	NA	NA	TRBV28	TGTGCCAGCAGTTTGGTGGCGGGCTCCTCCTACGAGCAGTACTTC	CASSLVAGSSYEQYF
TRBJ2-5	TRBD1	NA	TRBV7-8	TGTGCCAGCAGCGTACGACAGGGGTTTAAGGAGACCCAGTACTTC	CASSVRQGFKETQYF
TRBJ2-5	NA	few	TRBV7-9	TGTGCCAGCAGCTTATCAGGGCAAGAGACCCAGTACTTC	CASSLSGQETQYF
TRBJ2-7	TRBD1	NA	TRBV5-5	TGTGCCAGCAGCTTGGGGACAGGGGTCTCCTACGAGCAGTACTTC	CASSLGTGVSYEQYF
TRBJ2-7	NA	NA	TRBV2	TGTGCCAGCAGCCCTGGAGGGCGGGACGAGCAGTACTTC	CASSPGGRDEQYF
TRBJ2-1	TRBD2	NA	TRBV6-4	TGTGCCAGCAGTGAAGGTAGCGGGAGCTACAATGAGCAGTTCTTC	CASSEGSGSYNEQFF
TRBJ1-3	NA	once	TRBV4-1	TGCGCCAGCAGCCAAGAGAGATACGACACCATATATTTT	CASSQERYDTIYF
TRBJ1-1	TRBD1	once	TRBV7-9	TGTGCCAGCAGCCGCCGACAGGGGAACACTGAAGCTTTCTTT	CASSRRQGNTEAFF
TRBJ1-1	NA	NA	TRBV11-2	TGTGCCAGCAGCTTTAGTAGTGTGAACACTGAAGCTTTCTTT	CASSFSSVNTEAFF
TRBJ1-1	NA	NA	TRBV5-1	TGCGCCAGCAGCTTGGACAGGGTGGGCACTGAAGCTTTCTTT	CASSLDRVGTEAFF
TRBJ1-3	NA	NA	TRBV18	TGTGCCAGCTCACCACTGCCGAGCTCTGGAAACACCATATATTTT	CASSPLPSSGNTIYF
TRBJ1-1	NA	NA	TRBV13	TGTGCCAGCAGCCAAGACAGGTCGGCTGAAGCTTTCTTT	CASSQDRSAEAFF
TRBJ1-2	NA	NA	TRBV4-1	TGCGCCAGCAGCCAGAATGACTTGGACTATGGCTACACCTTC	CASSQNDLDYGYTF
TRBJ1-4	TRBD1	NA	TRBV19	TGTGCCAGTAGTATTCCGGCCAGGGGGGAAAAACTGTTTTTT	CASSIPARGEKLFF
TRBJ1-2	TRBD1	NA	TRBV6-5	TGTGCCAGCAGTCGGACAGGTTTAGTTAACTATGGCTACACCTTC	CASSRTGLVNYGYTF
TRBJ2-3	NA	NA	TRBV2	TGTGCCAGCGGACTGGTCGTCGATACGCAGTATTTT	CASGLVVDTQYF
TRBJ2-6	NA	NA	TRBV19	TGTGCCAGTAGTATGGACAGGGCCAACGTCCTGACTTTC	CASSMDRANVLTF
TRBJ1-3	NA	NA	TRBV5-1	TGCGCCAGCAGCCCACCCCAAACAGGGCCTGGAAACACCATATATTTT	CASSPPQTGPGNTIYF
TRBJ1-1	NA	NA	TRBV6-1	TGTGCCAGCAGTGAATGGGGAAACCGGGATGAAGCTTTCTTT	CASSEWGNRDEAFF
TRBJ2-2	NA	NA	TRBV5-1	TGCGCCAGCAGCCTCCTAGAAGCGAACACCGGGGAGCTGTTTTTT	CASSLLEANTGELFF
TRBJ2-6	TRBD1	NA	TRBV7-9	TGTGCCCGGGGACAGGGGAGGTCTGGGGCCAACGTCCTGACTTTC	CARGQGRSGANVLTF
TRBJ1-2	TRBD1	NA	TRBV14	TGTGCCAGCAGCCGCGACAGGGATTATGGCTACACCTTC	CASSRDRDYGYTF